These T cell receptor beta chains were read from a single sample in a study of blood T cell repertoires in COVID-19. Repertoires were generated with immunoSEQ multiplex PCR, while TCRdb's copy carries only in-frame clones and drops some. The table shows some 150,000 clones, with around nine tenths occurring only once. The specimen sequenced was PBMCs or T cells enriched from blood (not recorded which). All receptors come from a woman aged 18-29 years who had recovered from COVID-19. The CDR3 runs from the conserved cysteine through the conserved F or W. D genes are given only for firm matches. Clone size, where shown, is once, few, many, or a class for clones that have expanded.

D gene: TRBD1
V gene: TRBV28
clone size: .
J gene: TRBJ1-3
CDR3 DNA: TGTGCCAGCAGCTTACTCGACAGGGGCTCTGGAAACACCATATATTTT
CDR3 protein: CASSLLDRGSGNTIYF

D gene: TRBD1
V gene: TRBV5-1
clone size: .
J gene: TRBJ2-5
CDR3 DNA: TGCGCCAGCAGCACACGGACAGGGGGCTCAGGAGAGACCCAGTACTTC
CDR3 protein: CASSTRTGGSGETQYF

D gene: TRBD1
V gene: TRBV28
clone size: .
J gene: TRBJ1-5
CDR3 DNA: TGTGCCAGCAGTTTATGGGACAGGGGGTATAGCAATCAGCCCCAGCATTTT
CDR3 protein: CASSLWDRGYSNQPQHF

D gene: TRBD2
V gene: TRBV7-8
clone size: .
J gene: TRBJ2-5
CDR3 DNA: TGTGCCAGCAGAGGGAGCGGGGTGGGGCGCCAAGAGACCCAGTACTTC
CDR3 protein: CASRGSGVGRQETQYF

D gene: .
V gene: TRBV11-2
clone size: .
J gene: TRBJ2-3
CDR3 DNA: TGTGCCAGCAGCTTATACCCGGGAGATACGCAGTATTTT
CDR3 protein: CASSLYPGDTQYF

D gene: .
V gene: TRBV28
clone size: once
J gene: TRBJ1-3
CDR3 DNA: TGTGCCAGCACTCGACAGGTGGGAGGAAACACCATATATTTT
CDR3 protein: CASTRQVGGNTIYF

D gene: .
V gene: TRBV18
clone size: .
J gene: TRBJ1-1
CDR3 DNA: TGTGCCAGCTCCCTACTGAACACTGAAGCTTTCTTT
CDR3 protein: CASSLLNTEAFF

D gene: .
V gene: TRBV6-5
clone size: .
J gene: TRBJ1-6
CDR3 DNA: TGTGCCAGCAACCTAGACCGGAGAAGTTCACCCCTCCACTTT
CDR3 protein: CASNLDRRSSPLHF

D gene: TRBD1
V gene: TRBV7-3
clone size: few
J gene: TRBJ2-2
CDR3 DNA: TGTGCCAGCAGCCCGGGACAGGGGACCGGGGAGCTGTTTTTT
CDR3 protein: CASSPGQGTGELFF

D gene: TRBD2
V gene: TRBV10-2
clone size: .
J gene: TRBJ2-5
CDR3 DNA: TGCGCCAGCAGTTGGGACTATCAAGAGACCCAGTACTTC
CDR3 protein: CASSWDYQETQYF

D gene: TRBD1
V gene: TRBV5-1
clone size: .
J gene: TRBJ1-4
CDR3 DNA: TGCGCCAGCAGCTTCTCACCCGGGACAGATGAAAAACTGTTTTTT
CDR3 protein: CASSFSPGTDEKLFF

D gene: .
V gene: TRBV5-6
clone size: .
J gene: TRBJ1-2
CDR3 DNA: TGTGCCAGCAGCTTGTGGGGGGACTATGGCTACACCTTC
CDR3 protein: CASSLWGDYGYTF

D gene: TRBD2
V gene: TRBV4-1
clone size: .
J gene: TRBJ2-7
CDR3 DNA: TGCGCCAGCAGCCAACTAGCGGGAGGGCCCCTGGGCGAGCAGTACTTC
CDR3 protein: CASSQLAGGPLGEQYF

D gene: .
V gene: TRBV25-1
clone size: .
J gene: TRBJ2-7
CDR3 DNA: TGTGCCAGCAGTGAAGCCGGTAAGCAGTACTTC
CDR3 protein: CASSEAGKQYF

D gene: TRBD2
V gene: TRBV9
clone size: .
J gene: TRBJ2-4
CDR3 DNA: TGTGCCAGCGCTAGCGGGAGTTTAGGCTCCCAAAACATTCAGTACTTC
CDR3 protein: CASASGSLGSQNIQYF

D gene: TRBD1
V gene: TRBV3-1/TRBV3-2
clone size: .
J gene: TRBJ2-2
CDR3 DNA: TGTGCCAGCAGCCAAGTTCCGAGACAGGGAACTTGGAGGGAGCTGTTTTTT
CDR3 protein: CASSQVPRQGTWRELFF

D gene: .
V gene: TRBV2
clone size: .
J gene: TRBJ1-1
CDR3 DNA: TGTGCCAGCAGTGGGACAGCCAACACTGAAGCTTTCTTT
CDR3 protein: CASSGTANTEAFF

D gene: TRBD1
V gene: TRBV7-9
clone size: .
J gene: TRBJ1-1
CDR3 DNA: TGTGCCAGCAGGCCGGGACAGTCGAACACTGAAGCTTTCTTT
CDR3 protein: CASRPGQSNTEAFF

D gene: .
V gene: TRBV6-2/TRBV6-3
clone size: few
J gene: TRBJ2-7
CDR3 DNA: TGTGCCAGCAGCCGAAGGACAATCGAGCAGTACTTC
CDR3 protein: CASSRRTIEQYF

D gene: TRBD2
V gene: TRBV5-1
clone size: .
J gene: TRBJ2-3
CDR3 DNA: TGCGCCAGCAGCTTGGCTGCCGGGGTGGGAGGGGCAGATACGCAGTATTTT
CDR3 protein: CASSLAAGVGGADTQYF

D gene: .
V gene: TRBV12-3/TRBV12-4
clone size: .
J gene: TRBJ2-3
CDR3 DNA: TGTGCCAGCAGTCCCGCGACAGATACGCAGTATTTT
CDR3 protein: CASSPATDTQYF

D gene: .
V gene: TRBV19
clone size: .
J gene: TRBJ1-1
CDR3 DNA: TGTGCCAGTAGTATGAGTGGGAACACTGAAGCTTTCTTT
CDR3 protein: CASSMSGNTEAFF

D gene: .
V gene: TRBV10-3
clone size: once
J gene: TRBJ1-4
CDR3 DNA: TGTGCCATCAGCCCGCAGGGAACTGGGGATGAAAAACTGTTTTTT
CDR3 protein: CAISPQGTGDEKLFF

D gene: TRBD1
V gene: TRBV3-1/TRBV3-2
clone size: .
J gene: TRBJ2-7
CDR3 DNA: TGTGCCAGCAGCCACCCCGACAGGGGACGCTTTAACGAGCAGTACTTC
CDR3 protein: CASSHPDRGRFNEQYF

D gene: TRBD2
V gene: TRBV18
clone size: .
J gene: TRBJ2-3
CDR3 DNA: TGTGCCAGCTCCAAGCGGGAGAGCACAGATACGCAGTATTTT
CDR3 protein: CASSKRESTDTQYF

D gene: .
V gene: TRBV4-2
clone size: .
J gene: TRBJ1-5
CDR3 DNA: TGTGCCAGCAGCCCCCGGACTCAGAATCAGCCCCAGCATTTT
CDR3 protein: CASSPRTQNQPQHF

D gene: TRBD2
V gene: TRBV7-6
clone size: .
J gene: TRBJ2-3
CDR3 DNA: TGTGCCAGCAGCTTAGGGAGTAGCGGGAGTCCAGATACGCAGTATTTT
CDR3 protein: CASSLGSSGSPDTQYF